The source of this TCR beta chain is a study of human T cells and chemical hapten exposure. Study-level points and caveats: Sensitizing to DPC left TCRs with a frequency above 1 in 1000 unaltered.

As for this clonotype: Its cognate antigen is unknown.

CDR1 and CDR2 from the germline V gene are LGHDT and YNNKEL (reference sequence). Trimming pared 4 bases from V and 1 base from J, leaving 10 bases between. The CDR3 sequence is 14 residues long. For the library, individual cDNA molecules each received unique molecular identifiers. TCRdb used MiXCR to reprocess the 5' RACE reads, holding one entry per CDR3 protein. The data hold around 82,000 distinct CDR3 sequences, with roughly 8.4% observed a single time. Total RNA came from unfractionated whole blood. This sequence was found in a male donor in good health. The genes are TRBV3-1 and TRBJ1-1; unclear D gene. The CDR3: CASSPRLGNTEAFF. The CDR3 DNA reads as TGTGCCAGCAGCCCGAGGTTGGGGAACACTGAAGCTTTCTTT.